The rows below give T cell receptor beta chains drawn from one sample of a study of T-cell memory formation after mild COVID-19. TCRdb processed the 5' RACE reads anew with MiXCR; each CDR3 protein has one entry. The table lists roughly 560,000 distinct CDR3 sequences, around 21% of them singletons. Sequenced sample: PBMCs or a T cell subset sorted from them (not recorded which). These receptors were collected from an adult woman who had mild COVID-19 (a few samples of this study predate the infection). Cell type and time point are not known. CDR3s include the opening cysteine and the closing phenylalanine or tryptophan. The order of the fields is clone size, J gene, V gene, D gene, CDR3 DNA, CDR3 protein. D genes are given only for firm matches. Only some rows state a clone size, as once, few, many or a class for expanded clones.

NA,TRBJ1-1,TRBV7-9,TRBD1,TGTGCCAGCACCCGGGACAGGATTGAAGCTTTCTTT,CASTRDRIEAFF
few,TRBJ2-7,TRBV29-1,NA,TGCAGCGTTGAGGGACTCGGGGCGTCGTACGAGCAGTACTTC,CSVEGLGASYEQYF
NA,TRBJ2-7,TRBV6-2/TRBV6-3,NA,TGTGCCAGGGACACAGGACTCTACGAGCAGTACTTC,CARDTGLYEQYF
NA,TRBJ1-5,TRBV20-1,TRBD1,TGCAGTGGCACACCGGGACAGAGCAATCAGCCCCAGCATTTT,CSGTPGQSNQPQHF
many,TRBJ2-2,TRBV25-1,NA,TGTGCCAGCAGTGAATTTCGAGGCTCCACCGGGGAGCTGTTTTTT,CASSEFRGSTGELFF
NA,TRBJ2-7,TRBV7-2,NA,TGTGCCAGCAGCCCCGTTGGGGGGGCTTCTCTGGAGCAGTACTTC,CASSPVGGASLEQYF
NA,TRBJ2-7,TRBV5-1,NA,TGCGCCAGCAGCGTCGCGGGGGCGCCCATCTACGAGCAGTACTTC,CASSVAGAPIYEQYF
NA,TRBJ1-5,TRBV12-3/TRBV12-4,NA,TGTGCCAGCAGTCCCGAGGGGGGCGGCGGGCATCAGCCCCAGCATTTT,CASSPEGGGGHQPQHF
few,TRBJ2-3,TRBV29-1,TRBD1,TGCAGCGCCCCGCCCCCGGACAGGGTGCCAGATACGCAGTATTTT,CSAPPPDRVPDTQYF
few,TRBJ2-7,TRBV2,NA,TGTGCCAGCGAGGGTCTGACTGCCGAGCAGTACTTC,CASEGLTAEQYF
NA,TRBJ1-1,TRBV12-3/TRBV12-4,NA,TGTGCCAGCAGTTCGGACAGAATGAACACTGAAGCTTTCTTT,CASSSDRMNTEAFF
few,TRBJ2-2,TRBV30,NA,TGTGCCTGCGATTGGGTGATTCCCGGGGAGCTGTTTTTT,CACDWVIPGELFF
NA,TRBJ2-3,TRBV20-1,TRBD2,TGCAGTGCTAGTTTGCGGGAGTCAGGAGTAGATACGCAGTATTTT,CSASLRESGVDTQYF
many,TRBJ2-4,TRBV21-1,NA,TGTGCCACCCAAGCACGGAGAAACGCCAAAAACATTCAGTACTTC,CATQARRNAKNIQYF
few,TRBJ2-6,TRBV29-1,NA,TGCAGCGTCTCAGGGGCTGGGGCCAACGTCCTGACTTTC,CSVSGAGANVLTF
few,TRBJ2-2,TRBV18,NA,TGTGCCAGCTCTATAGGACCTACCGGGGAGCTGTTTTTT,CASSIGPTGELFF
NA,TRBJ2-1,TRBV3-1,NA,TGTGCCAGCAGCCAAGGTCTTCTAGCCGGGTACAATGAGCAGTTCTTC,CASSQGLLAGYNEQFF